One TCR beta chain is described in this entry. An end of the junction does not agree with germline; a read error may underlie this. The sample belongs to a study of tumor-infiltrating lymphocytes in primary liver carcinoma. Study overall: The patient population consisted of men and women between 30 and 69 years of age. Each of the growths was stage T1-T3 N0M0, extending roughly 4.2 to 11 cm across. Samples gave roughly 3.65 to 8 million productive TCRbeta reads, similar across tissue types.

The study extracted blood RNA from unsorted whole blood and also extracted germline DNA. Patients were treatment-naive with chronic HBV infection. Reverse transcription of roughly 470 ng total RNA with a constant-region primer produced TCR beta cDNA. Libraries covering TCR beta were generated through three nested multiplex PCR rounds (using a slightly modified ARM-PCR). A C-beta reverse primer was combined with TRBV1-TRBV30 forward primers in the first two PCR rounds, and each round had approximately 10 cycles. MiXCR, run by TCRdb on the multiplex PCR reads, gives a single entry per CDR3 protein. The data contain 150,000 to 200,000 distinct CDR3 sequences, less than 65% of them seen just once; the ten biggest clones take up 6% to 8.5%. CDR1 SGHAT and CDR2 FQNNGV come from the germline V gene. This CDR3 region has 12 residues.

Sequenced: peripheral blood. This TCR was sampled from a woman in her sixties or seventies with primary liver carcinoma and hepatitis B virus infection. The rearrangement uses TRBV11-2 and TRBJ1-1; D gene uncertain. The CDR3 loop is CASSSTNSEAFF. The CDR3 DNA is TGTGCCAGCAGCTCAACGAACTCTGAAGCTTTCTTT.